This T cell receptor beta chain appears in the sequencing data of a study of OX40 agonist ivuxolimab in advanced cancers. Study summary: Of mixed ages from 23 to 79 and averaging roughly 64 years, the group was roughly 85% male. Study conclusions and caveats: In a subset of nonresponders, normalized T-cell clonal expansion was also low. Average numbers of expanded clones were greater in CD8+ T cells than in CD4+.

Produced via immunoSEQ multiplex PCR; TCRdb's table is partial and in-frame only. Seen here are approximately 52,000 clones, 70% to 85% observed once, and the top ten hold under 5%. This clone was counted once. No antigen is known for it. V lost 3 bases and J 6 bases, leaving 9 bases between the germline ends. This CDR3 is 14 amino acids long. Germline V CDR1 and CDR2: SGHVS, FQNEAQ. The receptor was derived from an adult with an advanced solid tumor such as melanoma, head and neck, liver or kidney cancer. The V call is TRBV7-8, the J call TRBJ1-6, with D unclear. The material sequenced was CD4+ or CD8+ T cells sorted from blood, taken in a trial of the OX40 agonist ivuxolimab. The CDR3 DNA follows: TGTGCCAGCAGCTTTATCGGTCTTAATTCACCCCTCCACTTT. Translated, it gives CASSFIGLNSPLHF.